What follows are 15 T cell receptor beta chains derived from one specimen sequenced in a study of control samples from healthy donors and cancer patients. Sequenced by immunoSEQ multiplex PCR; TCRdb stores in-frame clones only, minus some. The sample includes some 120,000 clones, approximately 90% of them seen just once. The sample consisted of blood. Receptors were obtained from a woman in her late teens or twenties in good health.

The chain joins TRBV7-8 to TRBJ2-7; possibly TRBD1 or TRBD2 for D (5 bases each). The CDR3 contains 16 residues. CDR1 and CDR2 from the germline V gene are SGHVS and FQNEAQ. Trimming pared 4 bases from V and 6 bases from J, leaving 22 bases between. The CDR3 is CASSSMGVLSAGEQYF. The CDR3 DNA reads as TGTGCCAGCAGCTCGATGGGGGTCCTGTCGGCGGGCGAGCAGTACTTC.

CDR3 DNA sequence: TGTGCCAGCAGTTTAAGACAGGGGGCGCGGGGGGTTCATCAGCCCCAGCATTTT. Translating gives CASSLRQGARGVHQPQHF. The chain joins TRBV2 to TRBJ1-5; TRBD1 matches 10 bases. Germline values: CDR1 SNHLY, CDR2 FYNNEI. V lost 5 bases, J lost 5 bases, and 15 bases stayed unmatched. This CDR3 has 18 amino acids. The full variable domain, completed using reference TRBV2 and TRBJ1-5, is EPEVTQTPSHQVTQMGQEVILRCVPISNHLYFYWYRQILGQKVEFLVSFYNNEISEKSEIFDDQFSVERPDGSNFTLKIRSTKLEDSAMYFCASSLRQGARGVHQPQHFGDGTRLSIL.

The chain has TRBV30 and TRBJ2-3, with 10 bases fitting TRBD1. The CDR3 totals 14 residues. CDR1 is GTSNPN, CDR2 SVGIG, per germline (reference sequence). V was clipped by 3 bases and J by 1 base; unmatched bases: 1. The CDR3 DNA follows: TGTGCCTGGAGCGACAGGGGGCGCACAGATACGCAGTATTTT. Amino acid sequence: CAWSDRGRTDTQYF.

CDR3: CSAAAANEQYF. CDR3 nucleotide sequence: TGCAGTGCAGCGGCGGCGAACGAGCAGTACTTC. This sequence joins TRBV20-1 and TRBJ2-7; D is possibly TRBD2 (5 bases). The CDR3 has 11 amino acids. Germline V gene sequence: CDR1 DFQATT, CDR2 SNEGSKA (reference sequence). V lost 6 bases and J lost 5, with 11 bases in between.

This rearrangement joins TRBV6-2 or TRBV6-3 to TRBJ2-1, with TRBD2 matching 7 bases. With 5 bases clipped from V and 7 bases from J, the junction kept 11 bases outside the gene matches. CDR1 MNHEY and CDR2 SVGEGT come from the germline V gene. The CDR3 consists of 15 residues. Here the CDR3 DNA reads TGTGCCAGCAGTCACGAAGCGGGATTGGTTAATGAGCAGTTCTTC. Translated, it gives CASSHEAGLVNEQFF.

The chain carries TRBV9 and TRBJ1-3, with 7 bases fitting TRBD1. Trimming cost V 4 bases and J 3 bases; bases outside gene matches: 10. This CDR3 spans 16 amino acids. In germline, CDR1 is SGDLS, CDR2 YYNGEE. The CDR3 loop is CASSLKGGAGGNTIYF. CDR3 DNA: TGTGCCAGCAGCCTCAAAGGGGGCGCGGGTGGAAACACCATATATTTT.

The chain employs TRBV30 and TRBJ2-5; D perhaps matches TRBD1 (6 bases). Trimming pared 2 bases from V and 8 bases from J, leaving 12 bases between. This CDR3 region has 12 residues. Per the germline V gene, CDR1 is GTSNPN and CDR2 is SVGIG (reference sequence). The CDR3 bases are TGTGCCTGGAGTTCGCAGGGGATCACCCAGTACTTC. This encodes CAWSSQGITQYF.

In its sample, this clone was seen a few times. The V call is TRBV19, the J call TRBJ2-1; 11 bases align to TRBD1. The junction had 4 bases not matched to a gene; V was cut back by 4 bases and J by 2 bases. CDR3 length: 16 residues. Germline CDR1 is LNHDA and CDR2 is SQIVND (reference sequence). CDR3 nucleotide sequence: TGTGCCAGTAGTAGGACAGGGGGCGTCGCCTACAATGAGCAGTTCTTC. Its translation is CASSRTGGVAYNEQFF.

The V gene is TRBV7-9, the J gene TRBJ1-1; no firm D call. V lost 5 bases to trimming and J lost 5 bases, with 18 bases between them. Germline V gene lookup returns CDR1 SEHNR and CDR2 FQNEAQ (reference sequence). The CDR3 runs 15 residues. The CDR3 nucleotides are TGTGCCAGCAGCCCAAACCACGGGGTACGGACTGAAGCTTTCTTT. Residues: CASSPNHGVRTEAFF.

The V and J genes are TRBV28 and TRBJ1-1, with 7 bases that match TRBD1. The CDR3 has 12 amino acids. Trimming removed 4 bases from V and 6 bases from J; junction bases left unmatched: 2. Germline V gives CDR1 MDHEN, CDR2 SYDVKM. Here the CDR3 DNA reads TGTGCCAGCAGTTACCAGGGGGCTGAAGCTTTCTTT. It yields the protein CASSYQGAEAFF. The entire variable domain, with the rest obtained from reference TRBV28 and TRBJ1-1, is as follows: DVKVTQSSRYLVKRTGEKVFLECVQDMDHENMFWYRQDPGLGLRLIYFSYDVKMKEKGDIPEGYSVSREKKERFSLILESASTNQTSMYLCASSYQGAEAFFGQGTRLTVV.

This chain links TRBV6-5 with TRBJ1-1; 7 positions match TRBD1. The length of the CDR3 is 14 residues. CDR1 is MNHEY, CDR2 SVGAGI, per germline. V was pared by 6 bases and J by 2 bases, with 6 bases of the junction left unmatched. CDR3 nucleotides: TGTGCCAGCAGCCTAGGACAGGTCAACACTGAAGCTTTCTTT. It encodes CASSLGQVNTEAFF.

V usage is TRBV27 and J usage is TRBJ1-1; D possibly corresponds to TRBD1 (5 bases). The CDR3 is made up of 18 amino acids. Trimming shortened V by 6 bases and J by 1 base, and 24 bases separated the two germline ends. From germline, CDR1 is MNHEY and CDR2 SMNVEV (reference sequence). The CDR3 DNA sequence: TGTGCCAGCAGCCCGCTTACCCCCAGGGTCCTGTCGAACACTGAAGCTTTCTTT. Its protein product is CASSPLTPRVLSNTEAFF.

CDR3 coding DNA: TGTGCCAGCAGCTTGGAGGGGGGTGATTACGAGCAGTACTTC. It is translated as CASSLEGGDYEQYF. V is TRBV5-4 and J is TRBJ2-7, with D possibly called TRBD1 or TRBD2 (6 bases each). The CDR3 loop spans 14 amino acids. Per the germline V gene, CDR1 is SGHNT and CDR2 is YYREEE (reference sequence). V shed 0 bases and J shed 4 bases, with 11 bases lying between them.

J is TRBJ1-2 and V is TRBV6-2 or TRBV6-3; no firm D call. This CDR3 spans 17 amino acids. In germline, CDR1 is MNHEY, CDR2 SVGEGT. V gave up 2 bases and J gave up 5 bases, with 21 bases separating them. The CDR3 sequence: CASSYRDRSGQLYGYTF. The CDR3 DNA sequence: TGTGCCAGCAGTTACCGTGATAGGTCCGGGCAACTTTATGGCTACACCTTC.

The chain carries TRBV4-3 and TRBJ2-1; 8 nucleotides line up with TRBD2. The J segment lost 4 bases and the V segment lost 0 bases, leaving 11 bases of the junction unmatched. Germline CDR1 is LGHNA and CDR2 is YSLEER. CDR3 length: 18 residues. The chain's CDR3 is CASSQESIVAGGYNEQFF. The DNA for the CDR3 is TGCGCCAGCAGCCAAGAATCGATTGTGGCGGGGGGATACAATGAGCAGTTCTTC.